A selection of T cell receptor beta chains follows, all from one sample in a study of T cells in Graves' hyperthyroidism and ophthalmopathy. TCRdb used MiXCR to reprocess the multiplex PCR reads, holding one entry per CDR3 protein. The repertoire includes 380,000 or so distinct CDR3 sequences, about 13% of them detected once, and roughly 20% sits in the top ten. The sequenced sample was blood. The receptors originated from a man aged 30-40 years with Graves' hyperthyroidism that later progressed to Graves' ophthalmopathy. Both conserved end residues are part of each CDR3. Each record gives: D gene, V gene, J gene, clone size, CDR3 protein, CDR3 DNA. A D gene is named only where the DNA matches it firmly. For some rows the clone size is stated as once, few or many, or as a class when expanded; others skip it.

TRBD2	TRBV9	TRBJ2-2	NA	CASSVFSSGGPTGELFF	TGTGCCAGCAGCGTATTCTCTAGCGGGGGTCCCACCGGGGAGCTGTTTTTT
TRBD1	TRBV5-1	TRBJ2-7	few	CASSLTGQGGEQYF	TGCGCCAGCAGCCTTACCGGACAGGGAGGCGAGCAGTACTTC
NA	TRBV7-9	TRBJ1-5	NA	CASSYEGQPQHF	TGTGCCAGCAGCTATGAGGGACAGCCCCAGCATTTT
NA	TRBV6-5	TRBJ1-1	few	CASSYEGTNTEAFF	TGTGCCAGCAGTTATGAGGGGACAAACACTGAAGCTTTCTTT
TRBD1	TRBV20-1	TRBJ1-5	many	CSAAAGGWNQPQHF	TGCAGTGCTGCCGCAGGGGGCTGGAATCAGCCCCAGCATTTT
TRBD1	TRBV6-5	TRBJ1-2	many	CASSYSYKTGHGYTF	TGTGCCAGCAGTTACTCCTATAAGACAGGGCACGGCTACACCTTC
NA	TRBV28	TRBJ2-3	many	CASSSQPRAPEQYF	TGTGCCAGCAGTTCTCAGCCCAGGGCCCCGGAGCAGTATTTT
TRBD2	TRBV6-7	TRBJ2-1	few	CASQAAGEEQFF	TGTGCCTCACAAGCTGCGGGGGAAGAGCAGTTCTTC
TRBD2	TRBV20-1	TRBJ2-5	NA	CSAPLGLGETQYF	TGCAGTGCTCCATTGGGACTAGGGGAGACCCAGTACTTC
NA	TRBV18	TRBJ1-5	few	CASSPGVYSNQPQHF	TGTGCCAGCTCACCGGGGGTTTATAGCAATCAGCCCCAGCATTTT
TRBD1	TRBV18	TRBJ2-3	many	CASSRQGGTDTQYF	TGTGCCAGCTCAAGACAGGGCGGCACAGATACGCAGTATTTT
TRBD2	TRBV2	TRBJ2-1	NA	CASSAIVAGGNEQFF	TGTGCCAGCAGCGCCATAGTAGCGGGGGGGAATGAGCAGTTCTTC
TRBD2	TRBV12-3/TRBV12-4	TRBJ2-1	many	CASRIAGGDEQFF	TGTGCCAGCAGAATAGCGGGGGGAGATGAGCAGTTCTTC
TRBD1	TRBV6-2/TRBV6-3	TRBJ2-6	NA	CASIHQNFGQGSPGGANVLTF	TGTGCCAGCATCCACCAGAACTTTGGACAGGGGTCCCCTGGTGGGGCCAACGTCCTGACTTTC
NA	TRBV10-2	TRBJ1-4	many	CASRIGGNEKLFF	TGCGCCAGCAGGATTGGGGGTAATGAAAAACTGTTTTTT
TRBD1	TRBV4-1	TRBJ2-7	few	CASSRPGQGYEQYF	TGCGCCAGCAGCCGACCGGGACAGGGCTACGAGCAGTACTTC
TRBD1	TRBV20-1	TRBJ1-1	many	CSARGQGTTSEAFF	TGCAGTGCTAGAGGACAGGGAACGACCTCTGAAGCTTTCTTT
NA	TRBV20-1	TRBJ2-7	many	CSARESIYEQYF	TGCAGTGCTAGAGAATCGATATACGAGCAGTACTTC
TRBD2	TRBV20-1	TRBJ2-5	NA	CSAISGGVGETQYF	TGCAGTGCAATTAGCGGGGGGGTGGGAGAGACCCAGTACTTC
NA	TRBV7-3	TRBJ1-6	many	CASSLRPDYNSPLHF	TGTGCCAGCAGCTTAAGGCCCGACTATAATTCACCCCTCCACTTT